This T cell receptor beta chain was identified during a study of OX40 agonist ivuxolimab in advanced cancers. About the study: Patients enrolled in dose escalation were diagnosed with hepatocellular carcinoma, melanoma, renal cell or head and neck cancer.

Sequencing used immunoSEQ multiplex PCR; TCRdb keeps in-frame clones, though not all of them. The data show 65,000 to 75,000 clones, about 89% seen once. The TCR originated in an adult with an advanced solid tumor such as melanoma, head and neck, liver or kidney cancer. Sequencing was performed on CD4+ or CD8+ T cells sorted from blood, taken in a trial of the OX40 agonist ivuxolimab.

CDR3: CASRLFRDRSHYGYTF. The CDR3 DNA reads as TGCGCCAGCAGGTTATTTAGGGACAGGAGCCACTATGGCTACACCTTC. V gene TRBV5-1 combines with J gene TRBJ1-2, with TRBD1 matching over 8 bases. The CDR3 extends over 16 amino acids. Looked up from germline, CDR1 is SGHRS and CDR2 is YFSETQ. The J segment lost 3 bases and the V segment lost 5 bases, leaving 12 bases of the junction unmatched.